This T cell receptor beta chain was captured by sequencing in a study of sequential checkpoint blockade in melanoma. Study-wide context: First-line arms were nivolumab then ipilimumab, or the reverse, randomized 1:1.

Profiled with immunoSEQ multiplex PCR; TCRdb holds only in-frame clones, not every one. The sample holds over 6,500 clones; roughly 60% are singletons and the top ten take roughly 8.4%. Treatment given: randomized to nivolumab then ipilimumab (arm A) or the reverse (arm B). Live CD3+CD8+ CD19− CD56− cells were sorted from PBMCs. CDR3 length: 14 amino acids. Per the germline V gene, CDR1 is SQVTM and CDR2 is ANQGSEA. The V and J ends lost 7 bases and 3 bases, in that order; junction bases with no gene match: 8. The chain recombines TRBV29-1 with TRBJ1-2; 10 nucleotides align to TRBD1. The TCR comes from a human donor with melanoma. The sample here was CD8+ T cells sorted from blood (inferred from file names), taken from a patient given nivolumab and ipilimumab in sequence. CDR3 amino acids: CSAGPGTGDYGYTF. In DNA form, the CDR3 reads TGCAGCGCAGGTCCCGGGACAGGGGACTATGGCTACACCTTC.